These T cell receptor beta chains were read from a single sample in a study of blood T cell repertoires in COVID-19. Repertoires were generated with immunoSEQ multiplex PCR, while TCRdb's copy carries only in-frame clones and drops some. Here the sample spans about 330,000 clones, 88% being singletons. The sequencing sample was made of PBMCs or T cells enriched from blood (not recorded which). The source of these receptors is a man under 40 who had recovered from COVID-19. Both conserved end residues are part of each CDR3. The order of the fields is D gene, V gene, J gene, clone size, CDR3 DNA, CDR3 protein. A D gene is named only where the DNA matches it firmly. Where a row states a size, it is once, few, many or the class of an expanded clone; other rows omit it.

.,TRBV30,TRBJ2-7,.,TGTGCCTGGAGTCGCGGTACTTCCTACGAGCAGTACTTC,CAWSRGTSYEQYF
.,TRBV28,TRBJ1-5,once,TGTGCCAGCAGACCCTCGGGGGGCAATCAGCCCCAGCATTTT,CASRPSGGNQPQHF
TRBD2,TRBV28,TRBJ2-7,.,TGTGCCAGCGGATCTAGCGGGGGGGCCGTAGAGCAGTACTTC,CASGSSGGAVEQYF
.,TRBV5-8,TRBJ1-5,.,TGTGCCAGCAGCTTGACAGATCTACAGCCCCAGCATTTT,CASSLTDLQPQHF
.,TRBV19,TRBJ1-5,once,TGTGCCAGTAGTATAGGGGACACGTCATGGGGCGGCAATCAGCCCCAGCATTTT,CASSIGDTSWGGNQPQHF
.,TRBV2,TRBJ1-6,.,TGTGCCAGCAGTGTTGGCAGGGCTAATTCACCCCTCCACTTT,CASSVGRANSPLHF
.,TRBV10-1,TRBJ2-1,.,TGCGCCAGCAGTTTCACTCTCAATGAGCAGTTCTTC,CASSFTLNEQFF
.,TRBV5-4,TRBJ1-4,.,TGTGCCAGCAGCTTGGACAGAGCTGGTAATGAAAAACTGTTTTTT,CASSLDRAGNEKLFF
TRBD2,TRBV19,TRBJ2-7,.,TGTGCCAGTAGCGGGACTAGCGGGGGGATCTCTAGGTCCTACGAGCAGTACTTC,CASSGTSGGISRSYEQYF
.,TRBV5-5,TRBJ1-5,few,TGTGCCAGCTGCACAGCTCCTGATAGCAATCAGCCCCAGCATTTT,CASCTAPDSNQPQHF
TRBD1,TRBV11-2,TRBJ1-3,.,TGTGCCAGCAGCTTACGGCAGGGGGCTGGAAACACCATATATTTT,CASSLRQGAGNTIYF
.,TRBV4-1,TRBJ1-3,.,TGCGCCAGCAGCCCCCAGGAGGTGCTCTCTGGAAACACCATATATTTT,CASSPQEVLSGNTIYF
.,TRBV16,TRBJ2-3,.,TGTGCCAGCAGCCAATCGCCTAGTTCAGATACGCAGTATTTT,CASSQSPSSDTQYF
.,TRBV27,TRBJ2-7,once,TGTGCCAGCAGTTCATTACTGACCCGGACAGCGACCTACGAGCAGTACTTC,CASSSLLTRTATYEQYF
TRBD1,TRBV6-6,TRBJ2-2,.,TGTGCCAGCAGAGATTCTCAGGGGGCCGGGGAGCTGTTTTTT,CASRDSQGAGELFF
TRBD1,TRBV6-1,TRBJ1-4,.,TGTGCCAGCAGTGAACCCGGGACAGGGTGGGAAAAACTGTTTTTT,CASSEPGTGWEKLFF
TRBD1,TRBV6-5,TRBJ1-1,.,TGTGCCAGCAGTCGACAGGGGGGCACTGAAGCTTTCTTT,CASSRQGGTEAFF
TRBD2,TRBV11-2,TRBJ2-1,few,TGTGCCAGCAGCCCTACTAGCGGGGCTGAGCAGTTCTTC,CASSPTSGAEQFF
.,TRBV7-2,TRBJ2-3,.,TGTGCCAGCAGCAGAACTAGCTTGGGTACGCAGTATTTT,CASSRTSLGTQYF
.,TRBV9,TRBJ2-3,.,TGTGCCAGCAGCGACCCGGCGGGCAAGGGGGGGTCAGATACGCAGTATTTT,CASSDPAGKGGSDTQYF
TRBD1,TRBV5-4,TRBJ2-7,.,TGTGCCAGCAGCTTGTACCCTTCGGGACAGGGGGCGCGGGAGCAGTACTTC,CASSLYPSGQGAREQYF
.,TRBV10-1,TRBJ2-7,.,TGCGCCAGCAGTGAGTATAGGGGAGGCTACGAGCAGTACTTC,CASSEYRGGYEQYF
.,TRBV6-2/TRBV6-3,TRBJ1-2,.,TGTGCCAGCAGTCCCTTTGAATTGACATATGGCTACACCTTC,CASSPFELTYGYTF
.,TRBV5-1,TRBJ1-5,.,TGCGCCAGCAGCTTGGGGCCAGGGGACCAGCCCCAGCATTTT,CASSLGPGDQPQHF
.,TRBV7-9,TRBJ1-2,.,TGTGCCAGCAGCTTAGTTTGGCAGGGGTATAACTATGGCTACACCTTC,CASSLVWQGYNYGYTF
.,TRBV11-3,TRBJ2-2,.,TGTGCCAGCAGCCCGTATAGGGGGTTTAACACCGGGGAGCTGTTTTTT,CASSPYRGFNTGELFF
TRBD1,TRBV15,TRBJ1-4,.,TGTGCCACCAGCGGATTCAGGGGGGAGGATGAAAAACTGTTTTTT,CATSGFRGEDEKLFF
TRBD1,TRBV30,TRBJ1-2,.,TGTGCCTGGCGACCCAAATCAGGGGGCCTGTTTCACTATGGCTACACCTTC,CAWRPKSGGLFHYGYTF
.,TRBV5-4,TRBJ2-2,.,TGTGCCAGCAGCTTGTTTCTGGGTGACGGGACCGGGGAGCTGTTTTTT,CASSLFLGDGTGELFF
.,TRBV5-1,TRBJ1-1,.,TGCGCCAGCAGCCGAGACTCTCAAGCTTTCTTT,CASSRDSQAFF
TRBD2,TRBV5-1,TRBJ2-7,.,TGCGCCAGCAGCTTGGCTCCCAGCGGGGGGAACTACGAGCAGTACTTC,CASSLAPSGGNYEQYF
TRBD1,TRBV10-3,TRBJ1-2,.,TGTGCCATCAGTGGGGACAGGGAGGGTAATGGCTACACCTTC,CAISGDREGNGYTF
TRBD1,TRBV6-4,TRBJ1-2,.,TGTGCCAGCAGCCAGACAGGGGAGAGTGGCTACACCTTC,CASSQTGESGYTF
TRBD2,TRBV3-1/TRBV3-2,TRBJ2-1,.,TGTGCCAGCAGCCAAAAGGGACTAGCGGGGGGGAGTATTGGCCATGAGCAGTTCTTC,CASSQKGLAGGSIGHEQFF
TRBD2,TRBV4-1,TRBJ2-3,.,TGCGCCAGCAGCCGAAATTACGGGACTAGCGGGGTCGATACGCAGTATTTT,CASSRNYGTSGVDTQYF
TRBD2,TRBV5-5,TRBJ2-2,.,TGTGCCAGCAGCCGACTAGCGGGAGTCACCGGGGAGCTGTTTTTT,CASSRLAGVTGELFF
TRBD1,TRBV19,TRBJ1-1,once,TGTGCCAGTAGTATCGCTAAACGCGGACAGGGGTTGAACACTGAAGCTTTCTTT,CASSIAKRGQGLNTEAFF
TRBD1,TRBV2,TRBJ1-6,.,TGTGCCAGCAGTCGGGACAGTTATAATTCACCCCTCCACTTT,CASSRDSYNSPLHF
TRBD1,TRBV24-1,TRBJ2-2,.,TGTGCCACCAGTGACCCCGGACAGGGATTTGGGACCGGGGAGCTGTTTTTT,CATSDPGQGFGTGELFF
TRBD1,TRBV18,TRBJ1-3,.,TGTGCCAGCTCACCGAACCAGGGGGACACCATATATTTT,CASSPNQGDTIYF
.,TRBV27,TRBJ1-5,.,TGTGCCAGCAGTTTCTACAGGTCCCGAGGTAGCAATCAGCCCCAGCATTTT,CASSFYRSRGSNQPQHF
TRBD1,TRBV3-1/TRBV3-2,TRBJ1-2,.,TGTGCCAGCTCTCTCGGGACAGGGACCTATGGCTACACCTTC,CASSLGTGTYGYTF
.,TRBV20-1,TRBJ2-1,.,TGCAGTGCCCGTAGCAATGAGCAGTTCTTC,CSARSNEQFF